The 26 T cell receptor beta chains in this list originate from one sample, sequenced in a study of blood T cells in healthy people across ages (dated by TCRdb to between 2015 and 2016). The library was generated by 5' RACE. The second PCR ran for about 7 to 11 cycles and used a J-beta primer mix along with a sample-barcoded 5' primer. TCRdb passed the public sequencing reads through fastp at Q25 and MiXCR, retaining productive beta sequences. Rows with one shared CDR3 protein collapse into an entry with the most common genes and DNA. The sample table lists approximately 2,000,000 distinct CDR3 sequences, approximately 40% of them with a count of one. The ten largest clonotypes hold 23% of the sample. Sequenced input: blood. The source is a human donor in good health.

The chain carries TRBV7-2 and TRBJ1-6, with D unresolved. V was trimmed by 8 bases and J by 10 bases, leaving 15 bases between them. The germline CDR1 and CDR2 sequences are SGHTA and FQGNSA. This CDR3 is built from 13 residues. The CDR3 DNA follows: TGTGCCAGCCGAGCGGAGGTCGGCTCACCCCTCCACTTT. This encodes CASRAEVGSPLHF.

J is TRBJ2-7 and V is TRBV6-5; unclear D gene. V lost 2 bases to trimming and J lost 2 bases, with 13 bases between them. The CDR3 length is 15 residues. CDR1 is MNHEY and CDR2 is SVGAGI in the germline V gene. In nucleotides, the CDR3 is TGTGCCAGCAGTTACGTACCTCAATCGGCCTACGAGCAGTACTTC. Its protein product is CASSYVPQSAYEQYF.

The chain carries TRBV6-2 or TRBV6-3 and TRBJ2-3, with a tentative D call TRBD2 (5 bases). CDR1 and CDR2 (germline): MNHEY, SVGEGT. V was clipped by 10 bases and J by 1 base, with 18 bases between them. The CDR3 runs 15 residues. The CDR3 sequence: CATLHGKKGTDTQYF. CDR3 nucleotide sequence: TGTGCCACCCTGCACGGGAAAAAGGGCACAGATACGCAGTATTTT.

This clonotype showed up many times. The CDR3 spells CASSQERGGGLPSYNEQFF. The CDR3 DNA follows: TGCGCCAGCAGCCAAGAACGGGGCGGGGGCCTCCCCTCCTACAATGAGCAGTTCTTC. V usage is TRBV4-3 and J usage is TRBJ2-1; perhaps TRBD2 as D (7 bases). The germline V and J ends were trimmed by 0 bases and 0 bases, with 18 bases remaining between them. The CDR3 runs 19 residues. CDR1 is LGHNA, CDR2 YSLEER, per germline.

This rearrangement joins TRBV29-1 to TRBJ2-7; maybe TRBD2 (5 bases). The ends were cut back, 4 bases at V and 0 bases at J, with 13 bases in the middle. CDR1 SQVTM and CDR2 ANQGSEA come from the germline V gene. This CDR3 region has 14 residues. In DNA, the CDR3 is TGCAGCGTTGGAACGATAGGACTCTCCTACGAGCAGTACTTC. Its translation: CSVGTIGLSYEQYF.

This clonotype has a handful of counts. This chain connects TRBV7-9 to TRBJ1-6, with D possibly TRBD1 on 6 matching bases. The CDR3 runs 14 residues. Trimming left V 3 bases short and J 6 bases short, with 9 bases between. CDR1 is SEHNR and CDR2 is FQNEAQ in the germline V gene (reference sequence). Written as DNA, the CDR3 is TGTGCCAGCAGCTTGGACAGTCGTAATTCACCCCTCCACTTT. It is translated as CASSLDSRNSPLHF.

The chain combines TRBV6-5 with TRBJ2-1; D gene ambiguous. V was shortened by 7 bases and J by 5 bases, with 12 bases between the two germline ends. The CDR3 runs to 13 residues. CDR1 and CDR2 (germline): MNHEY, SVGAGI. CDR3 DNA sequence: TGTGCCAGCACCGACTGGATCAACAATGAGCAGTTCTTC. Protein sequence: CASTDWINNEQFF.

The chain employs TRBV7-3 and TRBJ2-1; the match to TRBD2 covers 11 bases. Germline V gene lookup returns CDR1 SGHTA and CDR2 FQGTGA. The CDR3 loop spans 17 amino acids. The V segment lost 0 bases and the J segment 7 bases; nucleotides outside the gene matches: 8. The CDR3 region is CASSLTFSLAGGNEQFF. The DNA of the CDR3 is TGTGCCAGCAGCTTAACGTTCTCCCTAGCGGGGGGTAATGAGCAGTTCTTC.

Worth noting for this clonotype: This may be a read error: a much more frequent sequence differs by one nucleotide. V gene TRBV7-2 combines with J gene TRBJ2-5, with TRBD2 as a possible D gene (7 bases). V was clipped by 5 bases and J by 11 bases, with 24 bases between them. Looked up from germline, CDR1 is SGHTA and CDR2 is FQGNSA. This CDR3 has 15 residues. CDR3 in DNA: TGTGCCAGCAGCCCTTGGGGGGGCGTAGACAATGAGCAGTACTTC. This codes for CASSPWGGVDNEQYF.

This clonotype has more than one count but fewer than ten. A read error may explain this, as a much larger clone is one base away. The chain links TRBV5-1 to TRBJ2-7, with TRBD1 matching over 10 bases. The CDR3 contains 14 residues. Germline-derived CDR1 and CDR2 are SGHRS and YFSETQ. CDR3 nucleotides: TGTGCCAGCAGTCCAACGGGACAGGGGTACGAGCAGTACTTC. As protein: CASSPTGQGYEQYF.

Only a few counts were recorded for this clonotype. This chain joins TRBV4-2 and TRBJ2-3, with 10 bases identical to TRBD2. This CDR3 comprises 15 residues. CDR1 and CDR2 (germline): LGHNA, YNFKEQ. The V segment lost 3 bases and the J segment 6 bases; nucleotides outside the gene matches: 6. This chain's CDR3 is CASSQGTSVDDTQYF. CDR3 bases: TGTGCCAGCAGCCAGGGGACTAGCGTTGACGATACGCAGTATTTT.

V is TRBV5-6 and J is TRBJ1-6; D might be TRBD1 (6 bases). Germline assignment: CDR1 SGHDT and CDR2 YYEEEE. The V gene lost 5 bases and the J gene lost 0 bases, with 15 bases spanning the gap. CDR3 length: 17 residues. The CDR3 DNA is TGTGCCAGCAGGCTGCAGGGGTCGGTCTCCTATAATTCACCCCTCCACTTT. Amino acid sequence: CASRLQGSVSYNSPLHF.

The V call is TRBV6-5, the J call TRBJ2-1, with D unresolved. The V gene's germline CDR1 is MNHEY and CDR2 SVGAGI. Trimming cost V 2 bases and J 4 bases, with 6 bases left between them. There are 13 residues in the CDR3. CDR3 sequence reads: CASSYSVYNEQFF. The CDR3 coding sequence is TGTGCCAGCAGTTACAGCGTGTACAATGAGCAGTTCTTC.

This clonotype has just a few counts. The chain joins TRBV28 to TRBJ2-2; 8 bases map to TRBD2. In germline, CDR1 is MDHEN, CDR2 SYDVKM. Trimming removed 10 bases from V and 1 base from J; junction bases left unmatched: 11. This CDR3 spans 16 amino acids. The CDR3 DNA is TGTGCCACCGGGGGGGCGGGACTCATGAACACCGGGGAGCTGTTTTTT. Translated: CATGGAGLMNTGELFF.

The rearrangement joins TRBV5-1 to TRBJ2-7, with TRBD1 identical over 7 bases. The J segment lost 0 bases and the V segment lost 4 bases, leaving 10 bases of the junction unmatched. CDR3 length: 16 amino acids. From germline, CDR1 is SGHRS and CDR2 YFSETQ. CDR3 DNA sequence: TGCGCCAGCAGCCCATCCGGGACAGTGAACTCCTACGAGCAGTACTTC. Protein sequence: CASSPSGTVNSYEQYF.

V gene TRBV5-1 combines with J gene TRBJ2-5, with a weak D call TRBD1 (6 bases). The DNA matches TRBJ2-7 better at its end, which makes the J call doubtful. CDR1 is SGHRS and CDR2 is YFSETQ in the germline V gene. The CDR3 is 12 residues long. The CDR3 DNA reads TGCGCCAGCAGCCTAGGACAGCACGAGCAGTACTTC. Its protein product is CASSLGQHEQYF.

The J gene is TRBJ2-7, the V gene TRBV20-1; possible D gene TRBD1, 5 bases. Germline CDR1 DFQATT, CDR2 SNEGSKA (reference sequence). This CDR3 is 12 amino acids long. V gave up 7 bases and J gave up 2 bases, with 12 bases separating them. In DNA form, the CDR3 reads TGCAGTGTTCCAGGGCCGACCTACGAGCAGTACTTC. Protein: CSVPGPTYEQYF.

The rearrangement uses TRBV25-1 and TRBJ2-4; D perhaps matches TRBD2 (6 bases). CDR3 length: 11 residues. Germline assignment: CDR1 MGHDK and CDR2 SYGVNS. V lost 10 bases and J lost 13, with 17 bases in between. The CDR3 DNA sequence: TGTGCCACCCGCGGAGGGTTGGAGCAGTACTTC. This encodes CATRGGLEQYF.

The rearrangement links TRBV5-1 to TRBJ2-7; no reliable D call. CDR1 is SGHRS and CDR2 is YFSETQ in the germline V gene. The V and J ends lost 4 bases and 4 bases respectively, with 15 bases between them. This CDR3 region has 14 residues. CDR3 coding DNA: TGCGCCAGCAGCCCGACGTCTAACGTTTACGAGCAGTACTTC. Its translation: CASSPTSNVYEQYF.

This clonotype was seen a handful of times. The rearrangement links TRBV11-2 to TRBJ2-1; the match to TRBD2 covers 13 bases. Per germline, CDR1 SGHAT and CDR2 FQNNGV. This CDR3 contains 16 residues. The V gene end was trimmed by 5 bases and the J gene end by 5 bases; junction bases not matched to a gene: 6. This CDR3 is CASSLLAGGTHNEQFF. The CDR3 DNA reads as TGTGCCAGCAGCCTACTAGCGGGGGGGACCCACAATGAGCAGTTCTTC.

The chain has TRBV7-9 and TRBJ2-1; D gene unclear. Judging by the DNA end, TRBJ2-7 fits better; the J call may be wrong. CDR3 length equals 14 residues. Germline CDR1 is SEHNR and CDR2 is FQNEAQ (reference sequence). The CDR3, as DNA: TGTGCCAGCAGCTTAGTGAGCTCCTACAATGAGCAGTACTTC. Its translation: CASSLVSSYNEQYF.

The chain has TRBV20-1 and TRBJ1-5; tentative D call: TRBD1 (5 bases). The ends were cut back, 6 bases at V and 6 bases at J, with 15 bases in the middle. Germline loops: CDR1 DFQATT, CDR2 SNEGSKA (reference sequence). The CDR3 contains 13 residues. The CDR3: CSAQGRPVQPQHF. The CDR3 DNA reads as TGCAGTGCCCAGGGCCGCCCCGTTCAGCCCCAGCATTTT.

As regards this clonotype: One junction end does not reproduce the germline sequence, and a read error may be involved. The chain uses TRBV7-7 and TRBJ2-5, with D perhaps TRBD2 (7 bases). The CDR3 is made up of 15 amino acids. CDR1 is SSHAT and CDR2 is FNYEAQ in the germline V gene (reference sequence). The CDR3 bases are TGTGCTAGCAGCCTGGGCGAGAGGGGGGGAGAGACCCAGTACTTC. Protein product: CASSLGERGGETQYF. The variable domain in full, completed from reference TRBV7-7 and TRBJ2-5, reads GAGVSQSPRYKVTKRGQDVTLRCDPISSHATLYWYQQALGQGPEFLTYFNYEAQPDKSGLPSDRFSAERPEGSISTLTIQRTEQRDSAMYRCASSLGERGGETQYFGPGTRLLVL.

The chain uses TRBV4-1 and TRBJ2-6, with a possible D match to TRBD1 (5 bases). CDR1 MGHRA and CDR2 YSYEKL come from the germline V gene. The V end lost 10 bases, the J end lost 0 bases, and 10 bases lay between the germline ends. This CDR3 region has 14 residues. The CDR3 sequence: CATQGSSGANVLTF. In DNA form, the CDR3 reads TGCGCCACCCAGGGTTCCTCTGGGGCCAACGTCCTGACTTTC.

This clonotype was observed a few times. The chain couples TRBV5-1 to TRBJ1-6; possible D gene TRBD1, 6 bases. Looked up from germline, CDR1 is SGHRS and CDR2 is YFSETQ. This CDR3 region has 14 residues. The V end was cut by 4 bases, the J end by 5 bases, with 10 bases between. The CDR3 sequence: CASSATGDNSPLHF. CDR3 nucleotide sequence: TGCGCCAGCAGCGCGACAGGCGATAATTCACCCCTCCACTTT.

V usage is TRBV4-3 and J usage is TRBJ2-5; no definite D call. The CDR3 sequence is 15 residues long. V was pared by 0 bases and J by 2 bases, with 10 bases between. Germline CDR1 reads LGHNA; CDR2 reads YSLEER. CDR3 amino acids: CASSQDRSYQETQYF. CDR3 nucleotides: TGCGCCAGCAGCCAAGATCGGTCGTATCAAGAGACCCAGTACTTC.